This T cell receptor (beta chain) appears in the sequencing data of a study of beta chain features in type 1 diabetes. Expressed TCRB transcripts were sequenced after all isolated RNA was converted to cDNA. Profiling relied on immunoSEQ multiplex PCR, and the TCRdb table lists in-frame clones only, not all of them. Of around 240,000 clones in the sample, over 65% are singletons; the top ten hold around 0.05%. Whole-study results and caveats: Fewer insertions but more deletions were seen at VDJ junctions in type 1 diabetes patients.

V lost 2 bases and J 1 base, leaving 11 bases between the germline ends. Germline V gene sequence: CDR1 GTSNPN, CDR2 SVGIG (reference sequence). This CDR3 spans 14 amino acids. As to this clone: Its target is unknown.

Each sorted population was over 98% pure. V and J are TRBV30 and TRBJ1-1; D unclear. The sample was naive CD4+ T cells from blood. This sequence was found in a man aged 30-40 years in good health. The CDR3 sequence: CAWSSVASNTEAFF. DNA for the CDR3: TGTGCCTGGAGTTCGGTCGCTTCGAACACTGAAGCTTTCTTT.